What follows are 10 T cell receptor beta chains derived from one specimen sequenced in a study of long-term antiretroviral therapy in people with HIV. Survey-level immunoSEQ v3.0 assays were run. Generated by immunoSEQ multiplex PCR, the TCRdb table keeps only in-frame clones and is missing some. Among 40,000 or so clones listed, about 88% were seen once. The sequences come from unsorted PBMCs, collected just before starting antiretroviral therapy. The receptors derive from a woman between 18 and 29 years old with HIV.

CDR3 residues: CASSEGLNTDTQYF. CDR3 nucleotide sequence: TGTGCCAGCAGTGAAGGACTAAACACAGATACGCAGTATTTT. The genes are TRBV2 and TRBJ2-3, with TRBD2 as a possible D gene (5 bases). The CDR3 has 14 amino acids. CDR1 is SNHLY, CDR2 FYNNEI, per germline. Trimming took off 1 base at V and 2 bases at J, with 7 bases between the two ends.

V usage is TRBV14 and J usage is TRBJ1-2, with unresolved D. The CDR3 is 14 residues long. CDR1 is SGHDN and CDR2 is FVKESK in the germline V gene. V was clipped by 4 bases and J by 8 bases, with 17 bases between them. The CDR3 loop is CASSRLRPPRGYTF. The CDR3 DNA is TGTGCCAGCAGCCGACTCCGGCCCCCCCGGGGCTACACCTTC.

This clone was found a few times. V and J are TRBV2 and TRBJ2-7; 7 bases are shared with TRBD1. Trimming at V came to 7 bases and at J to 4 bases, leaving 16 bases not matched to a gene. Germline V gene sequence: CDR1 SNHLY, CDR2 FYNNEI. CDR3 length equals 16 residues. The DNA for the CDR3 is TGTGCCAGCATTTACCAACGACAGGGCTCTTTATACGAGCAGTACTTC. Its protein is CASIYQRQGSLYEQYF.

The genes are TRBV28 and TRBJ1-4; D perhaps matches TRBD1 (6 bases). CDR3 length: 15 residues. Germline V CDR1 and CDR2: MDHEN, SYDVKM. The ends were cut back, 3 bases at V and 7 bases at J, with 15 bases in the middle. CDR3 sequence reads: CASSFPVGGGEKLFF. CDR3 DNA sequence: TGTGCCAGCAGTTTCCCGGTAGGGGGTGGTGAAAAACTGTTTTTT.

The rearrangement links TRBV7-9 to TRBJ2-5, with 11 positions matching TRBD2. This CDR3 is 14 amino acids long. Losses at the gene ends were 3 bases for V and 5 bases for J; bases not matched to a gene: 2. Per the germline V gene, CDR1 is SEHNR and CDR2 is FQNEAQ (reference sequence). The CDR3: CASSLGLAVETQYF. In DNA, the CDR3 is TGTGCCAGCAGCTTGGGACTAGCGGTCGAGACCCAGTACTTC. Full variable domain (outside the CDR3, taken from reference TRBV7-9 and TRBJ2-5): DTGVSQNPRHKITKRGQNVTFRCDPISEHNRLYWYRQTLGQGPEFLTYFQNEAQLEKSRLLSDRFSAERPKGSFSTLEIQRTEQGDSAMYLCASSLGLAVETQYFGPGTRLLVL.

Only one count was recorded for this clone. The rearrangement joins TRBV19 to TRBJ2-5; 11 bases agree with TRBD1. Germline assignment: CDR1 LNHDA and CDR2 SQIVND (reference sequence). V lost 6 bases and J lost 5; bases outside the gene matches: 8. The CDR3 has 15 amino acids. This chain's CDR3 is CASSSTGTGGETQYF. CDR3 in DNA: TGTGCCAGTAGCTCAACCGGGACAGGGGGGGAGACCCAGTACTTC.

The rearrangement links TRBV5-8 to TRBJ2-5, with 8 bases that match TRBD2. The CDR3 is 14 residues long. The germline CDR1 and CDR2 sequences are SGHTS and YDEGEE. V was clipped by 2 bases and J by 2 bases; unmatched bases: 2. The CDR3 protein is CASSFREGQETQYF. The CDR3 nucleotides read TGTGCCAGCAGCTTTCGGGAGGGGCAAGAGACCCAGTACTTC.

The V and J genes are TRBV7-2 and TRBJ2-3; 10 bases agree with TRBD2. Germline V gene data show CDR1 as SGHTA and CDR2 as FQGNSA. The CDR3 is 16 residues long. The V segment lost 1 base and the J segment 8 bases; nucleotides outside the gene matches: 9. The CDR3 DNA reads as TGTGCCAGCAGCTTAGTAACTAGCGGGAAAGGAAGTACGCAGTATTTT. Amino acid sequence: CASSLVTSGKGSTQYF.

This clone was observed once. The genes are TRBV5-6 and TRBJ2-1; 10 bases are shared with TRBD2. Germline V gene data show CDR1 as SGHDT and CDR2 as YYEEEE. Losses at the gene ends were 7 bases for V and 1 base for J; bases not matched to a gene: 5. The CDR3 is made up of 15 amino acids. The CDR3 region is CASENSGRSYNEQFF. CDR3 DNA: TGTGCCAGCGAAAATAGCGGGAGGTCCTACAATGAGCAGTTCTTC.

This chain's CDR3 is CASSASGRGWDEQFF. CDR3 DNA: TGTGCCAGCAGCGCTAGCGGGAGGGGATGGGATGAGCAGTTCTTC. The V and J genes are TRBV9 and TRBJ2-1, with 12 bases fitting TRBD2. This CDR3 comprises 15 residues. J was trimmed by 8 bases and V by 3 bases; bases with no gene match: 6. The germline V gene has CDR1 SGDLS and CDR2 YYNGEE.